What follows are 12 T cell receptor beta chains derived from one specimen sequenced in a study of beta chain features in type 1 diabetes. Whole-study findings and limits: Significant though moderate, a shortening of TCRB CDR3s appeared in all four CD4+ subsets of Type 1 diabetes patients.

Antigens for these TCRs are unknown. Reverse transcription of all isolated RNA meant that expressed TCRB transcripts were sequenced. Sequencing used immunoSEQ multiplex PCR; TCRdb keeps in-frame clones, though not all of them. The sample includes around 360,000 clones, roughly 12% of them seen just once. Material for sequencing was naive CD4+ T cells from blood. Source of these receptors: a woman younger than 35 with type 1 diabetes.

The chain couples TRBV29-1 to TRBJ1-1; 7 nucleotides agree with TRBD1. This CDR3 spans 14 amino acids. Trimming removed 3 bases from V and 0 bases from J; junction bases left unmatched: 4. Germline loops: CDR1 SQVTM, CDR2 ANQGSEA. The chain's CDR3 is CSVDHGTVNTEAFF. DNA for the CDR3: TGCAGCGTTGATCACGGGACAGTGAACACTGAAGCTTTCTTT.

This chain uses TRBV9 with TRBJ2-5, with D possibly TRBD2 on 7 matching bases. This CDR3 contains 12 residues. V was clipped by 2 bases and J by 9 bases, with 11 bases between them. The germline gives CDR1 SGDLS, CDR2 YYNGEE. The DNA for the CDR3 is TGTGCCAGCAGCGTCGAGGGGGGGCCCCAGTACTTC. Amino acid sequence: CASSVEGGPQYF. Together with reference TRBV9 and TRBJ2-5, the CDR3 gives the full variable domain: DSGVTQTPKHLITATGQRVTLRCSPRSGDLSVYWYQQSLDQGLQFLIQYYNGEERAKGNILERFSAQQFPDLHSELNLSSLELGDSALYFCASSVEGGPQYFGPGTRLLVL.

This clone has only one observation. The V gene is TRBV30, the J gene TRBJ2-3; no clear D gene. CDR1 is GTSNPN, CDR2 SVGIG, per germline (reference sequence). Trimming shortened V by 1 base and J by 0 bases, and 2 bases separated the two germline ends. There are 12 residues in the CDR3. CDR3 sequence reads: CAWSASTDTQYF. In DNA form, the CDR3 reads TGTGCCTGGAGTGCTAGCACAGATACGCAGTATTTT.

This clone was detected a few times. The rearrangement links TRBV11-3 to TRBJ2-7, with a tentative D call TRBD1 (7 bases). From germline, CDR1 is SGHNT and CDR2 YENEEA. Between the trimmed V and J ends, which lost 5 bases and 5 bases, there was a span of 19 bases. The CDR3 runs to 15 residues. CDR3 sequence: CASSQGGTTSHEQYF. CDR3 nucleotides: TGTGCCAGCAGCCAGGGGGGTACGACGTCCCACGAGCAGTACTTC.

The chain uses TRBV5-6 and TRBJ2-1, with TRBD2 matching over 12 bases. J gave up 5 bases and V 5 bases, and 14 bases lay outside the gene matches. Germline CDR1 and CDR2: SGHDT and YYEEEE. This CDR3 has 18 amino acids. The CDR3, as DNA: TGTGCCAGCAGGTTGATTGGGATCGGACTAGCGGGGCACAATGAGCAGTTCTTC. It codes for CASRLIGIGLAGHNEQFF.

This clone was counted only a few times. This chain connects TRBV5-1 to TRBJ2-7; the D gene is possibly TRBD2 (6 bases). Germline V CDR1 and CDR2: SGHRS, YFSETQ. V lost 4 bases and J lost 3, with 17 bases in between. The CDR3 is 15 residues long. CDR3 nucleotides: TGCGCCAGCAGCCCCCCCGGGAGAGAGCTCTACGAGCAGTACTTC. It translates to CASSPPGRELYEQYF.

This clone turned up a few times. The CDR3 region has the DNA TGTGCCAGCAGTCAAACTCGACAGATCATATATTTT. Protein sequence: CASSQTRQIIYF. The chain couples TRBV14 to TRBJ1-3, with D possibly being TRBD1 (5 bases). V was cut by 6 bases and J by 12 bases, with 15 bases left in between. The CDR3 has 12 amino acids. CDR1 is SGHDN, CDR2 FVKESK, per germline.

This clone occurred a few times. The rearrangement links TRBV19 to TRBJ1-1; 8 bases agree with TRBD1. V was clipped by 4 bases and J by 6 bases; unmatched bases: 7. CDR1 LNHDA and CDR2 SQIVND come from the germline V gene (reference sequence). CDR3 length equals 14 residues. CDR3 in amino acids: CASSTQGQGAEAFF. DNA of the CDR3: TGTGCCAGTAGTACTCAAGGACAGGGCGCTGAAGCTTTCTTT. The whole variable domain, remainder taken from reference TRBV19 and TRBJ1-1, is DGGITQSPKYLFRKEGQNVTLSCEQNLNHDAMYWYRQDPGQGLRLIYYSQIVNDFQKGDIAEGYSVSREKKESFPLTVTSAQKNPTAFYLCASSTQGQGAEAFFGQGTRLTVV.

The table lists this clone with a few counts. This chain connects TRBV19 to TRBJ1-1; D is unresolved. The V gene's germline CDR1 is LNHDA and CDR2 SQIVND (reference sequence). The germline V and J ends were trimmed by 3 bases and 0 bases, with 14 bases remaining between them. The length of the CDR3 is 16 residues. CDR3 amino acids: CASSINSLNLNTEAFF. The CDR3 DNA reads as TGTGCCAGTAGTATTAACAGTCTAAACCTGAACACTGAAGCTTTCTTT.

CDR3 residues: CSVESLLGNTIYF. The CDR3 nucleotides read TGCAGCGTTGAGTCACTTCTCGGAAACACCATATATTTT. The chain carries TRBV29-1 and TRBJ1-3; D call uncertain. Trimming removed 3 bases at V and 4 bases at J, with 10 bases between. The CDR3 covers 13 residues. Germline loops: CDR1 SQVTM, CDR2 ANQGSEA.

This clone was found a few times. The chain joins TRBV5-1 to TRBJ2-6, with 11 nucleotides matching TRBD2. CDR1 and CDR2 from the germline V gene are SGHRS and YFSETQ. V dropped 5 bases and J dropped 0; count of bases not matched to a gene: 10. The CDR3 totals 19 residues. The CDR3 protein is CASSFAGTSGNSGANVLTF. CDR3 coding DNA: TGCGCCAGCAGTTTTGCCGGGACTAGCGGAAACTCTGGGGCCAACGTCCTGACTTTC.

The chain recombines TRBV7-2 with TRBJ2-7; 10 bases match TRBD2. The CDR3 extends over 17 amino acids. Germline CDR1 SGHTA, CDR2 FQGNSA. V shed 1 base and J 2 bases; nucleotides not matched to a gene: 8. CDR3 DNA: TGTGCCAGCAGCTTAGGGTCTAGCGGGAGTAACCCCTACGAGCAGTACTTC. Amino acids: CASSLGSSGSNPYEQYF.